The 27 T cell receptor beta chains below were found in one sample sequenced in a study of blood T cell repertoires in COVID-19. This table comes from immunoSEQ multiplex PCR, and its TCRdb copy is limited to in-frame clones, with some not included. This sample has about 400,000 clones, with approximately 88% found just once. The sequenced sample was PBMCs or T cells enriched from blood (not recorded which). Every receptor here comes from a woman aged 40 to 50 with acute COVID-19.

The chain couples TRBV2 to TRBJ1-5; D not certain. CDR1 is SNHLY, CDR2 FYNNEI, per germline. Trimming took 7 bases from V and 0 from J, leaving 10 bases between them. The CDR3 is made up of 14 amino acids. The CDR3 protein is CASIEENSNQPQHF. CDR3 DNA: TGTGCCAGCATAGAAGAGAATAGCAATCAGCCCCAGCATTTT.

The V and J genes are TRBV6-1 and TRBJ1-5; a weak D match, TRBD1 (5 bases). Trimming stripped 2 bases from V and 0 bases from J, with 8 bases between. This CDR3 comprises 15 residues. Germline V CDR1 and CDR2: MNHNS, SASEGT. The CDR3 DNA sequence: TGTGCCAGCAGTGAATGGGGGGATAGCAATCAGCCCCAGCATTTT. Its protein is CASSEWGDSNQPQHF.

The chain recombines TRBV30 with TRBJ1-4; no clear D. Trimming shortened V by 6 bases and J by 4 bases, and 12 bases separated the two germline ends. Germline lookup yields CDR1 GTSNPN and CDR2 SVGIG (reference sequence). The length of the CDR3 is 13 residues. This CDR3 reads CACYRESNEKLFF. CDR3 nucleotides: TGTGCCTGCTACCGGGAGAGTAATGAAAAACTGTTTTTT.

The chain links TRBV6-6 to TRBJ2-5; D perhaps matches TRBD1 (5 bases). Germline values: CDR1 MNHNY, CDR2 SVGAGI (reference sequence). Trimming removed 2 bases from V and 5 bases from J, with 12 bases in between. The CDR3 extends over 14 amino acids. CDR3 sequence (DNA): TGTGCCAGCAGTTACAGGGGTGGGGCGGAGACCCAGTACTTC. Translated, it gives CASSYRGGAETQYF.

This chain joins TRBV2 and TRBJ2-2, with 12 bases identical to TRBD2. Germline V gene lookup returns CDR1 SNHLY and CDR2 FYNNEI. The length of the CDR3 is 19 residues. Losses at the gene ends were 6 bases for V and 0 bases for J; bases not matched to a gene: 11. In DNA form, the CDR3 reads TGTGCCAGCAGAGACCCATTACTAGCGGGGGGCGCGAACACCGGGGAGCTGTTTTTT. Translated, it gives CASRDPLLAGGANTGELFF.

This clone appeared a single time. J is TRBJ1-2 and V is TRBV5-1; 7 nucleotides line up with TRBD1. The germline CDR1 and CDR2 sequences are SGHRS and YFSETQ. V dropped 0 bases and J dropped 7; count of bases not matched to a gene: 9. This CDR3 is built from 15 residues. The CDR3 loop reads CASSLEGTVDSGYTF. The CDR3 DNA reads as TGCGCCAGCAGCTTGGAGGGGACAGTTGATAGTGGCTACACCTTC.

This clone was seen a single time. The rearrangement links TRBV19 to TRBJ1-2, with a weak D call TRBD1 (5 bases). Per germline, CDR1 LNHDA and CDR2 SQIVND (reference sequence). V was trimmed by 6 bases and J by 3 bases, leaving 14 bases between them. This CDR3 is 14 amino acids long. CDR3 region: CASRVQGAHYGYTF. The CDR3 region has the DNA TGTGCCAGTAGGGTTCAAGGGGCGCACTATGGCTACACCTTC.

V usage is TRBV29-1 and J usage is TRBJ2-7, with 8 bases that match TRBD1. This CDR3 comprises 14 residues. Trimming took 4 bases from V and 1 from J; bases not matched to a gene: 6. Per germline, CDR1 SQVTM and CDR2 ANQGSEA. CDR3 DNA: TGCAGCGTTGGCCGGGACAGGTCATCCTACGAGCAGTACTTC. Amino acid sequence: CSVGRDRSSYEQYF.

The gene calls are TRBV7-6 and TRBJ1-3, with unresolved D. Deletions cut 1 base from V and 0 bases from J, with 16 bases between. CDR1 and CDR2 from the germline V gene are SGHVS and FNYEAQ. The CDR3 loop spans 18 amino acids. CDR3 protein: CASSLEPRILTSGNTIYF. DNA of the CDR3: TGTGCCAGCAGCTTAGAGCCAAGAATCCTTACCTCTGGAAACACCATATATTTT. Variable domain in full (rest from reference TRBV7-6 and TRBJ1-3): GAGVSQSPRYKVTKRGQDVALRCDPISGHVSLYWYRQALGQGPEFLTYFNYEAQQDKSGLPNDRFSAERPEGSISTLTIQRTEQRDSAMYRCASSLEPRILTSGNTIYFGEGSWLTVV.

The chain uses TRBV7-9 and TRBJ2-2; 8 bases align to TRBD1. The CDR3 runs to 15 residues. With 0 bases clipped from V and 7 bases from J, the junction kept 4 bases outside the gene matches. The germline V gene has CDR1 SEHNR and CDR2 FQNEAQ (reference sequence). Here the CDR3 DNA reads TGTGCCAGCAGCTTAGCCCAGGGGGCCGGCGGGGAGCTGTTTTTT. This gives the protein CASSLAQGAGGELFF.

The CDR3 region has the DNA TGCGCCAGCAGCCAACCCCTGGCAGGCCGTAATCAGCCCCAGCATTTT. Its translation: CASSQPLAGRNQPQHF. The rearrangement uses TRBV4-1 and TRBJ1-5; D ambiguous. CDR3 length: 16 residues. The germline V and J ends were trimmed by 2 bases and 4 bases, with 15 bases remaining between them. Germline V gene lookup returns CDR1 MGHRA and CDR2 YSYEKL.

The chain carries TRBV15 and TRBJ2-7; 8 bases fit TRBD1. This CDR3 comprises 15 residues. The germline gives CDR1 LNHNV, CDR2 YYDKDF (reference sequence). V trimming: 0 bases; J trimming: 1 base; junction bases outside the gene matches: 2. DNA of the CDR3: TGTGCCACCAGCAGAGATTGGGACAGGTCCTACGAGCAGTACTTC. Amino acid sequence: CATSRDWDRSYEQYF.

CDR3 loop: CATSDSRDRSYGYTF. In nucleotides, the CDR3 is TGTGCCACCAGTGATTCCCGGGACAGGTCCTATGGCTACACCTTC. The V gene is TRBV24-1, the J gene TRBJ1-2; 8 positions agree with TRBD1. CDR3 length: 15 residues. Losses at the gene ends were 2 bases for V and 4 bases for J; bases not matched to a gene: 5. Germline CDR1 reads KGHDR; CDR2 reads SFDVKD.

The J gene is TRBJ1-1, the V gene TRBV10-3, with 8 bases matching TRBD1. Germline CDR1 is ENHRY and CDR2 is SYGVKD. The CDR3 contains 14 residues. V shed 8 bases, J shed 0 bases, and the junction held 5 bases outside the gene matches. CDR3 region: CAIGGTGMNTEAFF. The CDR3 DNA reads TGTGCCATCGGCGGGACAGGTATGAACACTGAAGCTTTCTTT.

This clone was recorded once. The CDR3 DNA is TGTGCCAGCAGTACCCCTAGCGGTAACGACTACGAGCAGTACTTC. It codes for CASSTPSGNDYEQYF. This chain uses TRBV6-2 or TRBV6-3 with TRBJ2-7, with 7 nucleotides matching TRBD2. V gave up 5 bases and J gave up 3 bases; unmatched junction bases: 10. The CDR3 consists of 15 residues. CDR1 is MNHEY, CDR2 SVGEGT, per germline.

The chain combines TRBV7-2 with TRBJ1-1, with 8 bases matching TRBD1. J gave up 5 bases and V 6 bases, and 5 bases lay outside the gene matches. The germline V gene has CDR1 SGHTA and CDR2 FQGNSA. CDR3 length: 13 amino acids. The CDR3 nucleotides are TGTGCCAGCAGAGAACAGGGGGGTACTGAAGCTTTCTTT. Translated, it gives CASREQGGTEAFF.

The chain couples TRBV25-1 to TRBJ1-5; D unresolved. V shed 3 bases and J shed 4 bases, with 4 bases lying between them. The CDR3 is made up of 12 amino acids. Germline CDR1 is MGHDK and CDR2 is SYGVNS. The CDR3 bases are TGTGCCAGCAGTGAGGCAAATCAGCCCCAGCATTTT. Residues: CASSEANQPQHF.

The CDR3 nucleotides are TGTGCCAGCAGCCAAGAAGGACAGATGAACACTGAAGCTTTCTTT. It is translated as CASSQEGQMNTEAFF. The rearrangement uses TRBV3-1 (or the pseudogene TRBV3-2) and TRBJ1-1, with a tentative D call TRBD1 (6 bases). This CDR3 region has 15 residues. Trimming took off 0 bases at V and 0 bases at J, with 8 bases between the two ends. CDR1 is LGHDT, CDR2 YNNKEL, per germline (reference sequence).

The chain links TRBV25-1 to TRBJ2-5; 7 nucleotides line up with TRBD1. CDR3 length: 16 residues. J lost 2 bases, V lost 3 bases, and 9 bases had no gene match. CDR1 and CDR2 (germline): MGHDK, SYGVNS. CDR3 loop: CASSDPGQGVQETQYF. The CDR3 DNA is TGTGCCAGCAGTGATCCTGGGCAGGGGGTTCAAGAGACCCAGTACTTC.

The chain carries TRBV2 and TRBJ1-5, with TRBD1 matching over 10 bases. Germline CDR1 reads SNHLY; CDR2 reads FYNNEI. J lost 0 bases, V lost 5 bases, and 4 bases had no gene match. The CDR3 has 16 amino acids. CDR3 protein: CASSSGTGVSNQPQHF. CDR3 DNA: TGTGCCAGCAGTTCCGGGACAGGGGTTAGCAATCAGCCCCAGCATTTT.

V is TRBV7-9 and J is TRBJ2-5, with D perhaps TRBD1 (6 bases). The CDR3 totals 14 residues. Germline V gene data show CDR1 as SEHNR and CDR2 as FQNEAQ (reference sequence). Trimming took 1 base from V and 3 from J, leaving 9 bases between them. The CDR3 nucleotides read TGTGCCAGCAGCTTAGGACAGGAAGAAGAGACCCAGTACTTC. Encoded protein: CASSLGQEEETQYF.

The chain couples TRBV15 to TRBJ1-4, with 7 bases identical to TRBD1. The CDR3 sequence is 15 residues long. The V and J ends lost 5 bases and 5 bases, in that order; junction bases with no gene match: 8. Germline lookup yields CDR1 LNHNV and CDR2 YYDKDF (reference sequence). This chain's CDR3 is CATSGRDSVNEKLFF. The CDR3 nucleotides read TGTGCCACCAGCGGTCGGGACAGCGTAAATGAAAAACTGTTTTTT.

The CDR3 coding sequence is TGCAGCGTTGAATTGAGACAGGTGAACACTGAAGCTTTCTTT. Translating gives CSVELRQVNTEAFF. V usage is TRBV29-1 and J usage is TRBJ1-1; TRBD1 is a possible D gene (6 bases). The CDR3 totals 14 residues. With 2 bases removed from V and 0 bases from J, the gap between germline ends came to 10 bases. Germline V gene data show CDR1 as SQVTM and CDR2 as ANQGSEA.

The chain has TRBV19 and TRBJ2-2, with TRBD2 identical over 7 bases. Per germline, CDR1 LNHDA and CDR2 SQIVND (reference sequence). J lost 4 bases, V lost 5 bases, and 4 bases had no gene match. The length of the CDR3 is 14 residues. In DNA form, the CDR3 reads TGTGCCAGTAGTGCCACTAGCGTCACCGGGGAGCTGTTTTTT. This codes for CASSATSVTGELFF. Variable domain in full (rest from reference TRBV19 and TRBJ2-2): DGGITQSPKYLFRKEGQNVTLSCEQNLNHDAMYWYRQDPGQGLRLIYYSQIVNDFQKGDIAEGYSVSREKKESFPLTVTSAQKNPTAFYLCASSATSVTGELFFGEGSRLTVL.

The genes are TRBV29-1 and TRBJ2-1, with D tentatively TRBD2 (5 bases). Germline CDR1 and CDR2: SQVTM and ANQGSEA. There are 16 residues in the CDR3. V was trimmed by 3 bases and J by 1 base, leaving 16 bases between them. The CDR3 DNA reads TGCAGCGTTGAGCCTCTAGGGAGAGTTTCCTACAATGAGCAGTTCTTC. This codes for CSVEPLGRVSYNEQFF.

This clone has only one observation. The CDR3 DNA reads TGTGCCAGCAGTTTATTGGGGAGTCCCGTGACAGGTCACACCGGGGAGCTGTTTTTT. This encodes CASSLLGSPVTGHTGELFF. The chain recombines TRBV28 with TRBJ2-2, with a possible D match to TRBD1 (6 bases). The CDR3 spans 19 residues. The V end was cut by 1 base, the J end by 3 bases, with 21 bases between. Germline V gene sequence: CDR1 MDHEN, CDR2 SYDVKM.

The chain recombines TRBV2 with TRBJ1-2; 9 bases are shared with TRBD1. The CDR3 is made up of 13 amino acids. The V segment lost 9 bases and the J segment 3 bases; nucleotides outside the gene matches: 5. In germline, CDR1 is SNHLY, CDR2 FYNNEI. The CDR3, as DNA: TGTGCCAGGGGGACAGGGTGGGACTATGGCTACACCTTC. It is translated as CARGTGWDYGYTF. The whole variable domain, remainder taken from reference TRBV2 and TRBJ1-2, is EPEVTQTPSHQVTQMGQEVILRCVPISNHLYFYWYRQILGQKVEFLVSFYNNEISEKSEIFDDQFSVERPDGSNFTLKIRSTKLEDSAMYFCARGTGWDYGYTFGSGTRLTVV.